This TCR beta chain was profiled in a study of blood T cells in healthy people across ages (dated by TCRdb to the mid-2010s). Notes on the research overall: In model experiments, template switching captured roughly one uniquely barcoded TCR beta cDNA molecule for every two T cells. The donors were divided into four age groups: young (average approximately 17 years), middle-aged (approximately 42), aged (approximately 62) and long-lived (82). Two additional independent replicas of 1 million unique cDNA reads from the same blood draw were analyzed for two donors (one aged 18 to 30 and one aged 80 or older). Using deep sequencing normalized with unique cDNA molecular identifiers, the study measured how TCR beta repertoire diversity changes with age. To avoid experimental bias, donors of different ages were distributed randomly across sequencing lanes.

Library preparation was by 5' RACE. Instrument on record: Illumina HiSeq 2500. The second PCR ran for about 7 to 11 cycles and used a J-beta primer mix along with a sample-barcoded 5' primer. A unique molecular identifier was introduced onto each TCR beta cDNA molecule by a template-switch 5' adaptor carrying 12 random nucleotides. Each sample yielded at least 2.5 million CDR3-containing paired-end reads. All of the RNA was converted into first-strand cDNA using the Mint cDNA synthesis kit, with a TRBC-specific oligonucleotide serving as the primer. All cDNA was treated with uracil-DNA glycosylase and then went through a first 18-cycle PCR with the universal primers M1SS and BC2_uni_R. Regarding the original processing steps: Normalization of each sample was performed by random selection of 1 million high-quality reads, each carrying a distinct molecular identifier. Reads with shared molecular identifiers were discarded instead of being binned into consensus sequences. MiTCR, set to a Q25 quality threshold and the strictest error-elimination algorithm, was used for CDR3 identification, clonotype clustering and error correction. A nonparametric unseen species model with Euler transformation was used to estimate lower-bound total TCR beta diversity. Through fastp at Q25 and MiXCR, TCRdb rebuilt clones from the public reads, retaining in-frame beta chains. Each CDR3 protein gets just one entry, which takes the most common genes and DNA from the rows behind it. These V and J calls are TCRdb output, not the study's own analysis. Within this sample are nearly 1 million distinct CDR3 sequences, with roughly 51% of them counted one time only. Of the sample, 20% to 25% falls within the top ten clones.

Via the germline V gene, CDR1 is MNHEY and CDR2 SVGEGT. V has 2 bases trimmed and J has 9 bases trimmed; junction bases matching no gene number 18. From the cysteine through the phenylalanine, the CDR3 covers 17 amino acids. This entry keeps only the CDR3 DNA: 51 bases, framed from base 1. General conclusions and limits of the study: Conclusive comparison of naive and antigen-experienced compartments was prevented by the profiling of bulk unsorted PBMCs. Observed TCR beta diversity per million T cells fell roughly linearly with age, and a significant reduction was already apparent by age around 36. Donor CMV infection status was unknown, potentially confounding age-related changes in expanded clonotypes. Observed TCR beta diversity correlated strongly with the percentage of naive T cells measured by flow cytometry. Estimates of total diversity from one million sequenced T cells were regarded as lower bounds and underestimates. Compared with the aged group, more naive CD4+ T cells, fewer expanded clones and increased TCR diversity were shown by the long-lived group, suggesting age selection.

Comment on this clonotype: The clone's antigen remains unknown. There are no base qualities to consult, and no much larger clone falls within one base.

Donors were about 36 systemically healthy Caucasian individuals from Russia aged roughly 6 to 90 years. Each donor gave 8 to 10 milliliters of peripheral blood, drawn into EDTA-treated Vacutainer tubes. Ficoll-Paque density-gradient centrifugation was used to isolate PBMCs, with at least 6 million per sample. Trizol reagent was used to extract total RNA from the PBMCs, yielding at least 5.5 micrograms per sample. Naive CD45RAhigh/CD27high T cell percentages were measured by flow cytometry on a PBMC aliquot from every donor. Recombination joined TRBV6-2 or TRBV6-3 with TRBJ2-7; 8 of the junction bases match TRBD1. Sequenced sample: blood. This clonotype was sampled from a woman aged 60-75 years in good health. The CDR3 amino acid sequence is: CASSYGGTGGYSTRQYF. The nucleotide sequence reads as follows: TGTGCCAGCAGTTACGGGGGGACAGGTGGATACTCTACGAGGCAGTACTTC.